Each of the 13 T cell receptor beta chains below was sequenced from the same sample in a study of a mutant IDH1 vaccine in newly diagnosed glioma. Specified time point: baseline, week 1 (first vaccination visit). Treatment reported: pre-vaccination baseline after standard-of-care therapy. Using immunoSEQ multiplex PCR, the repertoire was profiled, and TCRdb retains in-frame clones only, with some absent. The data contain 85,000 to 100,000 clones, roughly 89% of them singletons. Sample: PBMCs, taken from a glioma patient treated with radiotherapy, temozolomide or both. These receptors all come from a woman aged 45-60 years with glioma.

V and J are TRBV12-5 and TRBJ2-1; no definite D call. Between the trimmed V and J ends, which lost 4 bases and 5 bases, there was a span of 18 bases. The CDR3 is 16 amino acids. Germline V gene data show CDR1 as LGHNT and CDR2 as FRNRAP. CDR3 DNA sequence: TGTGCTAGTGGTTCGTCACCGGCGGCGAGGCACAATGAGCAGTTCTTC. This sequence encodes CASGSSPAARHNEQFF.

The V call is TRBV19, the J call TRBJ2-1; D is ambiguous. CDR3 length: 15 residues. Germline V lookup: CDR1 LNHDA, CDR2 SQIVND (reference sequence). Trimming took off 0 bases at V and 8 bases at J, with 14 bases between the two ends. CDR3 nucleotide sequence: TGTGCCAGTAGTATAGATGGCCGAGCAGGCGATGAGCAGTTCTTC. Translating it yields CASSIDGRAGDEQFF.

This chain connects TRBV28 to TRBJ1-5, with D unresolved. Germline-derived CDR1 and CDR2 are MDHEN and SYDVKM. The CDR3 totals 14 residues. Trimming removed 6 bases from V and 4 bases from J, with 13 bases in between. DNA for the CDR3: TGTGCCAGCAGCTCAACAGAGGGAAATCAGCCCCAGCATTTT. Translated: CASSSTEGNQPQHF. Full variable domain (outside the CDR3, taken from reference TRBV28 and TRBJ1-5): DVKVTQSSRYLVKRTGEKVFLECVQDMDHENMFWYRQDPGLGLRLIYFSYDVKMKEKGDIPEGYSVSREKKERFSLILESASTNQTSMYLCASSSTEGNQPQHFGDGTRLSIL.

The DNA of the CDR3 is TGTGCCAGCAGCCAAGACAGGGGGGGAGCAGAGACCCAGTACTTC. Protein: CASSQDRGGAETQYF. The chain has TRBV14 and TRBJ2-5; D possibly uses TRBD1 or TRBD2 (7 bases each). Germline lookup yields CDR1 SGHDN and CDR2 FVKESK. This CDR3 is 15 amino acids long. The V gene lost 0 bases and the J gene lost 4 bases, with 12 bases spanning the gap.

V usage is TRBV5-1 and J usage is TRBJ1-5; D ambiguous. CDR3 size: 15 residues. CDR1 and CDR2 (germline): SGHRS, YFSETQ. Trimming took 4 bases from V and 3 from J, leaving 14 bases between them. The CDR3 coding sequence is TGCGCCAGCAGCCCATTCAACTTCTTCAATCAGCCCCAGCATTTT. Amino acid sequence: CASSPFNFFNQPQHF.

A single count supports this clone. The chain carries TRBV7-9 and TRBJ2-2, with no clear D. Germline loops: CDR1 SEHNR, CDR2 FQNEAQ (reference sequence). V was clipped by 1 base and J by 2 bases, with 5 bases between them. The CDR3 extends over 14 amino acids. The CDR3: CASSLDGNTGELFF. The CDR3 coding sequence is TGTGCCAGCAGCTTAGACGGCAACACCGGGGAGCTGTTTTTT. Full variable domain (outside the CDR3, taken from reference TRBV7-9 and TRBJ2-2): DTGVSQNPRHKITKRGQNVTFRCDPISEHNRLYWYRQTLGQGPEFLTYFQNEAQLEKSRLLSDRFSAERPKGSFSTLEIQRTEQGDSAMYLCASSLDGNTGELFFGEGSRLTVL.

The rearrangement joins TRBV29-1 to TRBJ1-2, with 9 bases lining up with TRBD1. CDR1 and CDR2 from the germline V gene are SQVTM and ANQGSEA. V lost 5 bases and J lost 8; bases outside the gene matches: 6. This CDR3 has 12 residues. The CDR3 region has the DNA TGCAGCGTTTTGGGGACAGGGTACGGCTACACCTTC. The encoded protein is CSVLGTGYGYTF.

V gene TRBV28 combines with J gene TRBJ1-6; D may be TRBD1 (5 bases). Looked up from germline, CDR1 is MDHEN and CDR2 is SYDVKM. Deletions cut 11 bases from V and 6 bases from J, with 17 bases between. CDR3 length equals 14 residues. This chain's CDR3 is CALAPGRGNSPLHF. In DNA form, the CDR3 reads TGTGCCCTTGCCCCGGGACGGGGTAATTCACCCCTCCACTTT.

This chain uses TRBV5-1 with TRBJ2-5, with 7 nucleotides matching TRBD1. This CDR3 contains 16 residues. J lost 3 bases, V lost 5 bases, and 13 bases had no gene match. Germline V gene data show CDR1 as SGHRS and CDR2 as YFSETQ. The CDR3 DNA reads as TGCGCCAGCAGTAGACAGGGTAAACCCCTAGAAGAGACCCAGTACTTC. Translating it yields CASSRQGKPLEETQYF. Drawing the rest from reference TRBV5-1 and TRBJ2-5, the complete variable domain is KAGVTQTPRYLIKTRGQQVTLSCSPISGHRSVSWYQQTPGQGLQFLFEYFSETQRNKGNFPGRFSGRQFSNSRSEMNVSTLELGDSALYLCASSRQGKPLEETQYFGPGTRLLVL.

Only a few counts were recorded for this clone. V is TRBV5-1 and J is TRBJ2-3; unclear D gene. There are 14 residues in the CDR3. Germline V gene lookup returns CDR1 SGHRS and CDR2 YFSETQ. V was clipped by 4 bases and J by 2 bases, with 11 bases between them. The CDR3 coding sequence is TGCGCCAGCAGCCTGGACGGTTCCACAGATACGCAGTATTTT. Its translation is CASSLDGSTDTQYF.

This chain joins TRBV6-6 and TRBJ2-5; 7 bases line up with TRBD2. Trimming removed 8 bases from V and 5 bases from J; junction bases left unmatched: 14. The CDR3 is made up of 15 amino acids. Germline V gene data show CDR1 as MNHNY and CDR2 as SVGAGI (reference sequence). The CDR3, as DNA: TGTGCCAGCGGCCCCCTTCGGGAGGTACTGGAGACCCAGTACTTC. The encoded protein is CASGPLREVLETQYF.

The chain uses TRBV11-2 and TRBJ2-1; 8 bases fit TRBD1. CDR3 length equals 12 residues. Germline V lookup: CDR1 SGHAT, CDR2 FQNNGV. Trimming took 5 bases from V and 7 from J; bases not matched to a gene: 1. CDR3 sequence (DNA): TGTGCCAGCAGCCGGACAGGGAATGAGCAGTTCTTC. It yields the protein CASSRTGNEQFF.

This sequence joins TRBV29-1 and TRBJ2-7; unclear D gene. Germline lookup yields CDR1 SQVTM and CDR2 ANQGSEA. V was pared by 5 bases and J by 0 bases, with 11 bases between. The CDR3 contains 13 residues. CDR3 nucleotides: TGCAGCGTTCCCGGTAGGCGCTCCTACGAGCAGTACTTC. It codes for CSVPGRRSYEQYF.